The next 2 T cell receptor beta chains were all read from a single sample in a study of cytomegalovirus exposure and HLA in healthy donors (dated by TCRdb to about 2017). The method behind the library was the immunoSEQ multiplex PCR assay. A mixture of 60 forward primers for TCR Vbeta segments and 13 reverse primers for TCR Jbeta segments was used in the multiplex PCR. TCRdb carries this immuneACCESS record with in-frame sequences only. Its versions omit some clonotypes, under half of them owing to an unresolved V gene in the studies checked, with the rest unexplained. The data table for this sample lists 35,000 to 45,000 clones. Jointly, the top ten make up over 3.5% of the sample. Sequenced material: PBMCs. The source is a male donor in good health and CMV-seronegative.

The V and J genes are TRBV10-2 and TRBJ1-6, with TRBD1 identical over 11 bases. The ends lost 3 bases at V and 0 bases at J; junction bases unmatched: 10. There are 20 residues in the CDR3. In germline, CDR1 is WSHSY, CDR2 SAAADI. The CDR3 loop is CASSDWTGGFLSSYNSPLHF. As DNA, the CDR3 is TGCGCCAGCAGTGACTGGACAGGGGGCTTTCTCAGCTCCTATAATTCACCCCTCCACTTT.

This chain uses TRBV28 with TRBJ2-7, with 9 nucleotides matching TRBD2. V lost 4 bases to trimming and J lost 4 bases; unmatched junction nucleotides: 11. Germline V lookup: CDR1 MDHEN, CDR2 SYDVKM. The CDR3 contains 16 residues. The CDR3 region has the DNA TGTGCCAGCAGTTACGTTGCCGGGACTAGCAAGTACGAGCAGTACTTC. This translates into CASSYVAGTSKYEQYF.